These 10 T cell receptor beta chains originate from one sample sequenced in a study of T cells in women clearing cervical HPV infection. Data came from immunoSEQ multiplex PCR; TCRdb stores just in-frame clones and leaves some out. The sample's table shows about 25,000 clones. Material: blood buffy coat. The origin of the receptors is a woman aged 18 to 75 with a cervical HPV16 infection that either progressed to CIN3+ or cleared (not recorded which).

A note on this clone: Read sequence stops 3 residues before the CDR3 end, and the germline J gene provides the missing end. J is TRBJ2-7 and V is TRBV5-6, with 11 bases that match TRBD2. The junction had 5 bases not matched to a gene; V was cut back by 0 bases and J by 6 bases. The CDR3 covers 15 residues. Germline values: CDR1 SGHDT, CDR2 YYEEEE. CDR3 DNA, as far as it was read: TGTGCCAGCAGCTTGGTGGGTAGCGGGAGGGCCGAG. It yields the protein CASSLVGSGRAE. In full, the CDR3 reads CASSLVGSGRAEQYF. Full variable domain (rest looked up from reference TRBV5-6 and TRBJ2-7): DAGVTQSPTHLIKTRGQQVTLRCSPKSGHDTVSWYQQALGQGPQFIFQYYEEEERQRGNFPDRFSGHQFPNYSSELNVNALLLGDSALYLCASSLVGSGRAEQYFGPGTRLTVT.

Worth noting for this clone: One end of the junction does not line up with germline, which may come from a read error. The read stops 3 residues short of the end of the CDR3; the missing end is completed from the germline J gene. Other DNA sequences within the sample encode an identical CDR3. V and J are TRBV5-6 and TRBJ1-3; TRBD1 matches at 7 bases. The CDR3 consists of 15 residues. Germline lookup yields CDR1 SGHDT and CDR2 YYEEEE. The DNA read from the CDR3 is TGTGCCAGCAGCTTTGACAGGGCCCCTGGAAACACG. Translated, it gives CASSFDRAPGNT. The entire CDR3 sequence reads CASSFDRAPGNTIYF.

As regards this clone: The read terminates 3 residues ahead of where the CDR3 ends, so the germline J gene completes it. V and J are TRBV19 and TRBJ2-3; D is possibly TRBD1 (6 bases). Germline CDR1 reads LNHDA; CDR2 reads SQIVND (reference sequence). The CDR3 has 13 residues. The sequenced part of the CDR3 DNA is TGTGCCGGGGGAGCAGGGGCCAATCAGCCG. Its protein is CAGGAGANQP. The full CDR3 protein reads CAGGAGANQPQYF.

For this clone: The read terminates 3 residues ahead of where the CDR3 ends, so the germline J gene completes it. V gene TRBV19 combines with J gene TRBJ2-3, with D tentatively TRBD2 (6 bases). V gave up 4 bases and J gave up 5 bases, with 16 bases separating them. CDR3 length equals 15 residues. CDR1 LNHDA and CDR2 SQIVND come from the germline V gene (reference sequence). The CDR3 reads CASSTRSSGGDTQYF. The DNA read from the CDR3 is TGTGCCAGTAGTACCCGGAGTTCCGGGGGAGATACG.

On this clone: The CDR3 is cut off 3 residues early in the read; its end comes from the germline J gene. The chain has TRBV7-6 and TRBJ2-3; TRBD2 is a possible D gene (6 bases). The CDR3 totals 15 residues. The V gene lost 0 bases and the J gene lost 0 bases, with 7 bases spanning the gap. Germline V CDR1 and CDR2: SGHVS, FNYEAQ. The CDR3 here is CASSLAGGSTDTQYF. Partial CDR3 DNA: TGTGCCAGCAGCTTAGCGGGGGGAAGCACAGATACG.

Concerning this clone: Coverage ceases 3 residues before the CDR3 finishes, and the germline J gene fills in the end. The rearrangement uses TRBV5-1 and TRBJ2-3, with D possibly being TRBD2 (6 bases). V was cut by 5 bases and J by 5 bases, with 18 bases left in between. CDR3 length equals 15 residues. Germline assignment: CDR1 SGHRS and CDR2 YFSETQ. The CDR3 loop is CASSSRRGPGDTQYF. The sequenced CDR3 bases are TGCGCCAGCAGTAGCAGGAGGGGTCCCGGAGATACG.

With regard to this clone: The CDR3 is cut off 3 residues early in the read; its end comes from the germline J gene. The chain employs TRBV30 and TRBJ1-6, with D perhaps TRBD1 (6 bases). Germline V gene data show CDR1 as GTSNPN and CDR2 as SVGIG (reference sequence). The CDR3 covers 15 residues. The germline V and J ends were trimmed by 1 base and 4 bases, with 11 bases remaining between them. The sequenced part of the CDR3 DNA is TGTGCCTGGAGTGGTCCAGGGGCGTATAATTCACCC. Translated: CAWSGPGAYNSP. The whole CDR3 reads CAWSGPGAYNSPLHF.

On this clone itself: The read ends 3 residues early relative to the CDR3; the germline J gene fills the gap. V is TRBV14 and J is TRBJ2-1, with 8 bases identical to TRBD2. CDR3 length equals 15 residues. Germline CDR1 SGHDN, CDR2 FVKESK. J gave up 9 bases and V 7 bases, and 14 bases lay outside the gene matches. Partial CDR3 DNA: TGTGCCAGCACCATCTTACGCGGGGGGCGGAGTGAG. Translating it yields CASTILRGGRSE. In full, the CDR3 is CASTILRGGRSEQFF.

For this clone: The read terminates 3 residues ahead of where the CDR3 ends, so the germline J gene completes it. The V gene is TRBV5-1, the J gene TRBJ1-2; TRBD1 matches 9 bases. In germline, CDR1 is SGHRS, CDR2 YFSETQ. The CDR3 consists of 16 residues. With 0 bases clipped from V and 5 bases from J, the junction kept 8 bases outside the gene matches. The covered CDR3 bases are TGCGCCAGCAGCTTGGAATATGGACAGGGGCGATATGGC. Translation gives CASSLEYGQGRYG. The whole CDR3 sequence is CASSLEYGQGRYGYTF.

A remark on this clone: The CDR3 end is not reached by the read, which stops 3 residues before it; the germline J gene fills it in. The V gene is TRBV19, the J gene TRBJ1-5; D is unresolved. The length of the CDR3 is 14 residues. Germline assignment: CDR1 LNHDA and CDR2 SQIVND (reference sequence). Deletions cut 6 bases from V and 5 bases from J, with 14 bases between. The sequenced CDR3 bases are TGTGCCAGTAGCTTAGGAACGAGGGATCAGCCC. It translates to CASSLGTRDQP. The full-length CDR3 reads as CASSLGTRDQPQHF.